The T cell receptor (beta chain) under discussion was sequenced for a study of blood T cell repertoires in COVID-19. Study summary: Acute-phase and convalescent COVID-19 samples originated in the United States, Italy and Spain. Sample material is recorded as cDNA or gDNA derived from T cells, B-cell-depleted T cells, or PBMCs.

In the original analysis: From reference gene primer amplification, estimates of nucleated cell counts were derived. Repertoires were generated with immunoSEQ multiplex PCR, while TCRdb's copy carries only in-frame clones and drops some. V and J calls plus clone size are reproduced from that table; the DNA served to infer D and trimming. This table has 260,000 or so clones, around 82% appearing once. The receptor was isolated from a woman in her 70s with acute or convalescent COVID-19. The sample comprised peripheral blood.

CDR3 in amino acids: CASSLTGVYGYTF. In DNA, the CDR3 is TGTGCCAGCAGTTTAACAGGGGTGTATGGCTACACCTTC. V and J are TRBV28 and TRBJ1-2; 7 nucleotides line up with TRBD1. Germline loops: CDR1 MDHEN, CDR2 SYDVKM. The CDR3 is 13 amino acids. V lost 2 bases and J lost 5; bases outside the gene matches: 2.